This T cell receptor beta chain was sequenced for a study of CD8+ T cells in alopecia areata. Points from the study as a whole: Within the top 100, expanded CD8+ clones significantly decreased with tofacitinib, as did scalp clonality.

The treatment: oral pan-JAK inhibitor, 5-10 mg twice daily. In this sample, this clone turned up a few times. No antigen is known for it. Sequencing templates came from extracted RNA that was reverse transcribed into cDNA. The data were produced by immunoSEQ multiplex PCR, yet TCRdb's version contains in-frame clones alone and is incomplete. The sample lists roughly 180,000 clones; approximately 51% were seen once. The material sequenced was CD8+ T cells sorted from blood, taken at approximately week 52, from a patient treated with tofacitinib. This TCR was recovered from a human donor with alopecia areata.

In nucleotides, the CDR3 is TGTGCCATCAGTGACAGGGCGAATGAAAAACTGTTTTTT. This codes for CAISDRANEKLFF. The chain links TRBV10-3 to TRBJ1-4, with D perhaps matching TRBD1 (5 bases). The CDR3 contains 13 residues. CDR1 and CDR2 from the germline V gene are ENHRY and SYGVKD. V lost 3 bases to trimming and J lost 5 bases, with 7 bases between them.